The source of this T cell receptor beta chain is a study of cytomegalovirus exposure and HLA in healthy donors. Study findings and constraints: Among the sequence variants, a highly shared cluster was likely an artifact of sequencing. A later analysis associated under 20,000 TCR beta sequences with HLA alleles at a 0.05 false discovery rate.

To note about this clone: Its specificity is not known.

The donors were healthy bone marrow donors. This PCR relied on a set of 60 Vbeta primers and 13 Jbeta primers. As handled by the study authors: An analysis that came later counted 70 million to 100 million unique TCR beta chains, 10 million to 12 million shared. Sequencing used immunoSEQ multiplex PCR; TCRdb keeps in-frame clones, though not all of them. The D gene and trimming were derived from the DNA, and the V and J assignments and clone size from that table. The data contain about 120,000 clones, 50% to 75% of them seen just once; the ten biggest clones take up more than 6.5%. CDR1 is MNHNS and CDR2 is SASEGT in the germline V gene. This CDR3 is 13 amino acids long.

The rearrangement uses TRBV6-1 and TRBJ2-5; D possibly corresponds to TRBD2 (5 bases). The tail of the sequence fits TRBJ2-7 better, so the J call may be wrong. Sequencing input: PBMCs. The clonotype was recovered from a woman aged 40 to 49 in good health and CMV-seropositive. Written as DNA, the CDR3 is TGTGCCAGCAGTGAAGAAGGAGGCTACGAGCAGTACTTC. Residues: CASSEEGGYEQYF.